What follows describes a single T cell receptor (beta chain). The sample belongs to a study of neoadjuvant anti-PD-1 for oral cavity cancer. The time point is: after neoadjuvant nivolumab, at surgical resection. The protocol was immunoSEQ multiplex PCR, while the TCRdb copy is restricted to in-frame clones and leaves out a portion. The sample records about 14,000 clones, roughly 79% being singletons. Sequenced here: PBMCs, sampled after nivolumab (anti-PD-1) treatment. The source of this sequence is a person aged 40 to 85 with oral cavity squamous cell carcinoma.

CDR3 in DNA: TGTGCCAGCAGCGTAGACAGTCTCGACGAAAAACTGTTTTTT. This sequence encodes CASSVDSLDEKLFF. The chain couples TRBV9 to TRBJ1-4; D is unclear. Trimming took 0 bases from V and 8 from J, leaving 11 bases between them. The germline gives CDR1 SGDLS, CDR2 YYNGEE. CDR3 length equals 14 residues.